Below, 9 T cell receptor beta chains from the same sample are listed, as sequenced in a study of CD8 T cells in ankylosing spondylitis. Study-wide results and caveats: It appeared that ankylosing spondylitis blood was characterized by a TCR beta motif of several highly homologous variants.

MiXCR was run by TCRdb on the 5' RACE reads, yielding one entry per CDR3 protein. This table holds around 450,000 distinct CDR3 sequences, 20% to 30% found once. The antigens of these receptors remain unknown. Material: blood, either unsorted or a sorted T cell fraction (not recorded which). The receptor set was obtained from a male donor with ankylosing spondylitis.

J is TRBJ2-7 and V is TRBV5-6; TRBD2 aligns across 12 bases. V dropped 1 base and J dropped 5; count of bases not matched to a gene: 4. Germline values: CDR1 SGHDT, CDR2 YYEEEE. The length of the CDR3 is 15 residues. The CDR3 sequence is CASSLTSGRLDEQYF. DNA for the CDR3: TGTGCCAGCAGCTTGACTAGCGGGAGGTTAGACGAGCAGTACTTC.

The gene calls are TRBV12-3 or TRBV12-4 and TRBJ2-7; D call uncertain. The CDR3 consists of 13 residues. Trimming cost V 1 base and J 7 bases, with 11 bases left between them. The CDR3 here is CASSLEIGKEQYF. The CDR3 DNA is TGTGCCAGCAGTTTAGAGATTGGTAAGGAGCAGTACTTC.

The chain recombines TRBV5-1 with TRBJ2-1; 8 bases map to TRBD2. The trim removed 4 bases at V and 3 bases at J, leaving 9 bases unmatched. Germline V gene sequence: CDR1 SGHRS, CDR2 YFSETQ. CDR3 length equals 16 residues. CDR3 nucleotide sequence: TGCGCCAGCAGCCCCAACGGGCTAGCGGGCTACAATGAGCAGTTCTTC. As protein: CASSPNGLAGYNEQFF.

This clonotype appeared a few times. The CDR3 loop is CASSEPQESDTQYF. The CDR3 nucleotides read TGTGCCAGCAGTGAACCGCAAGAATCAGATACGCAGTATTTT. The chain couples TRBV2 to TRBJ2-3; D is unclear. CDR1 and CDR2 (germline): SNHLY, FYNNEI. CDR3 size: 14 residues. Deletions cut 2 bases from V and 4 bases from J, with 10 bases between.

This clonotype occurred a few times. The chain uses TRBV11-2 and TRBJ2-5, with 9 bases matching TRBD1. This CDR3 is built from 17 residues. With 4 bases clipped from V and 6 bases from J, the junction kept 15 bases outside the gene matches. Per the germline V gene, CDR1 is SGHAT and CDR2 is FQNNGV. CDR3 nucleotide sequence: TGTGCCAGCAGCTCTGGGACAGGGTGGGGGCAGGCGAAGACCCAGTACTTC. Its translation: CASSSGTGWGQAKTQYF.

The chain's CDR3 is CASSLDPGAAYEQYV. CDR3 nucleotide sequence: TGCGCCAGCAGCCTAGACCCGGGGGCAGCCTACGAGCAGTACGTC. The gene calls are TRBV5-1 and TRBJ2-7, with D possibly called TRBD1 or TRBD2 (6 bases each). The germline V gene encodes CDR1 SGHRS and CDR2 YFSETQ. Trimming left V 4 bases short and J 2 bases short, with 16 bases between. This CDR3 comprises 15 residues.

The chain recombines TRBV12-3 or TRBV12-4 with TRBJ2-2; D is unclear. V gave up 4 bases and J gave up 0 bases, with 9 bases separating them. The CDR3 sequence is 15 residues long. The CDR3 protein is CASSSLPANTGELFF. The DNA for the CDR3 is TGTGCCAGCAGTTCCCTACCGGCGAACACCGGGGAGCTGTTTTTT.

This clonotype was picked up a small number of times. This chain connects TRBV11-2 to TRBJ2-3; 13 bases are a match to TRBD2. The germline V gene encodes CDR1 SGHAT and CDR2 FQNNGV. This CDR3 is built from 18 residues. J was trimmed by 6 bases and V by 0 bases; bases with no gene match: 9. The CDR3 region has the DNA TGTGCCAGCAGCTTAGACGGGTGGACTAGCGGGAGTGAGGATACGCAGTATTTT. This encodes CASSLDGWTSGSEDTQYF.

This clonotype was recorded at least ten times. The chain couples TRBV12-3 or TRBV12-4 to TRBJ1-1; 8 bases are a match to TRBD1. Losses at the gene ends were 6 bases for V and 11 bases for J; bases not matched to a gene: 8. This CDR3 spans 12 amino acids. The chain's CDR3 is CASRKEDRDAFF. The DNA for the CDR3 is TGTGCCAGCAGGAAAGAGGACAGGGACGCTTTCTTT.